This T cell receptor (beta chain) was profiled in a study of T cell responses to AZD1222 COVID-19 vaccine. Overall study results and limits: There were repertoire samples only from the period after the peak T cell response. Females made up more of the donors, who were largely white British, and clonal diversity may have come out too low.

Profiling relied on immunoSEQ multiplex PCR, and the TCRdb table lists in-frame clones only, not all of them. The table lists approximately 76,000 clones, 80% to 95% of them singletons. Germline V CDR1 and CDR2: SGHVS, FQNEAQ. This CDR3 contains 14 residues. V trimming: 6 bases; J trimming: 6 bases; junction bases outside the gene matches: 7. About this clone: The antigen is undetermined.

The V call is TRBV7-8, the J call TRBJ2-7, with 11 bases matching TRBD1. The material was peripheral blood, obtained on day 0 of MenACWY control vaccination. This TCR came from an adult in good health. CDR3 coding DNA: TGTGCCAGCAGGACCGGGACAGGGGGGCTCGAGCAGTACTTC. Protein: CASRTGTGGLEQYF.